These 15 T cell receptor beta chains share one sample of origin, sequenced in a study of prognosis after radiotherapy for stage I lung cancer. Multiplex PCR in two rounds served to amplify TCR beta CDR3 from genomic DNA. Initially, in first-round PCR, primers specific to each TRBV and TRBJ gene were used. TCRdb fed the multiplex PCR reads into MiXCR, producing one record per CDR3 protein. The sample lists about 59,000 distinct CDR3 sequences, approximately 26% occurring once. Sequencing was performed on PBMCs, taken before or after stereotactic body radiation therapy (not recorded which). All receptors come from a donor over 45 with non-small cell lung cancer.

In its sample, this clonotype was seen many times. Compared with germline, one end of the junction differs, possibly owing to a read error. DNA for the CDR3: TGTGCCAGCAGTCAAGCTCAGGGACTAGCGGGTTGGAACACCGGGGAGCTGTTTTTT. This encodes CASSQAQGLAGWNTGELFF. The chain is built from TRBV3-1 and TRBJ2-2; 12 bases are shared with TRBD2. CDR1 is LGHDT, CDR2 YNNKEL, per germline (reference sequence). The CDR3 has 19 amino acids.

The sample holds many counts of this clonotype. The chain links TRBV12-3 or TRBV12-4 to TRBJ2-1; D not resolved. The CDR3 consists of 11 residues. With 2 bases removed from V and 8 bases from J, the gap between germline ends came to 4 bases. This CDR3 reads CASSLLDEQFF. The CDR3 DNA is TGTGCCAGCAGTTTACTCGATGAGCAGTTCTTC.

The chain combines TRBV5-4 with TRBJ2-5, with a weak D call TRBD1 (5 bases). CDR3 length: 14 amino acids. Germline V gene sequence: CDR1 SGHNT, CDR2 YYREEE (reference sequence). V dropped 0 bases and J dropped 6 bases, with 12 bases sitting between them. The CDR3, as DNA: TGTGCCAGCAGCTTGGCCAGGGATGGACAGACCCAGTACTTC. This codes for CASSLARDGQTQYF.

This clonotype was recorded at least ten times. The V gene is TRBV28, the J gene TRBJ1-1, with TRBD1 matching over 8 bases. The CDR3 sequence is 16 residues long. V lost 5 bases and J lost 2; bases outside the gene matches: 10. The V gene's germline CDR1 is MDHEN and CDR2 SYDVKM. CDR3 residues: CASSMAGGGFNTEAFF. CDR3 nucleotides: TGTGCCAGCAGTATGGCAGGGGGCGGGTTTAACACTGAAGCTTTCTTT.

There are many counts of this clonotype. The rearrangement uses TRBV5-1 and TRBJ1-4; 8 nucleotides match TRBD1. CDR3 length equals 14 residues. The germline CDR1 and CDR2 sequences are SGHRS and YFSETQ. Losses at the gene ends were 1 base for V and 6 bases for J; bases not matched to a gene: 2. The CDR3: CASSLTGGDEKLFF. DNA of the CDR3: TGCGCCAGCAGCTTGACAGGGGGAGATGAAAAACTGTTTTTT.

This clonotype was recorded at least ten times. This sequence joins TRBV9 and TRBJ1-2; no firm D call. V lost 1 base to trimming and J lost 0 bases, with 4 bases between them. This CDR3 has 13 amino acids. The germline V gene has CDR1 SGDLS and CDR2 YYNGEE. CDR3 DNA: TGTGCCAGCAGCGTATCAGCTAACTATGGCTACACCTTC. This codes for CASSVSANYGYTF.

This clonotype was seen many times. The J gene is TRBJ2-1, the V gene TRBV11-3; no clear D gene. The germline gives CDR1 SGHNT, CDR2 YENEEA. Trimming removed 3 bases at V and 6 bases at J, with 6 bases between. This CDR3 contains 12 residues. CDR3 sequence (DNA): TGTGCCAGCAGCTTTAAGGGCAATGAGCAGTTCTTC. Amino acid sequence: CASSFKGNEQFF.

With respect to this clonotype: This sequence is one base from a far larger clone and is likely a read error. The chain uses TRBV6-2 or TRBV6-3 and TRBJ1-4; no clear D gene. Trimming cost V 8 bases and J 5 bases, with 15 bases left between them. The CDR3 is 14 amino acids. Germline CDR1 is MNHEY and CDR2 is SVGEGT. This CDR3 reads CASSATVGNEKLFF. Written as DNA, the CDR3 is TGTGCCAGCTCCGCAACCGTGGGGAATGAAAAACTGTTTTTT.

This clonotype appeared many times. The genes are TRBV28 and TRBJ1-6, with D unclear. Germline V gene lookup returns CDR1 MDHEN and CDR2 SYDVKM. This CDR3 comprises 12 residues. The V and J ends lost 5 bases and 8 bases respectively, with 7 bases between them. The CDR3 reads CASSGPYSPLHF. The CDR3 nucleotides read TGTGCCAGCAGTGGGCCGTATTCACCCCTCCACTTT.

The sample holds many counts of this clonotype. The chain links TRBV7-9 to TRBJ2-1, with 12 bases that match TRBD2. The CDR3 is 14 residues long. Unmatched junction bases numbered 8, after V lost 5 bases and J lost 12 bases. From germline, CDR1 is SEHNR and CDR2 FQNEAQ (reference sequence). As DNA, the CDR3 is TGTGCCAGCAGCCCCGGACTAGCGGGGATAGGGCAGTTCTTC. Translated, it gives CASSPGLAGIGQFF.

This clonotype was recorded many times. V gene TRBV10-3 combines with J gene TRBJ2-2; TRBD1 is a possible D gene (6 bases). Germline V gives CDR1 ENHRY, CDR2 SYGVKD. Deletions cut 3 bases from V and 4 bases from J, with 12 bases between. CDR3 size: 15 residues. The CDR3 DNA reads as TGTGCCATCAGTGAAAATCAGGGGAGCACCGGGGAGCTGTTTTTT. This gives the protein CAISENQGSTGELFF.

The J gene is TRBJ2-3, the V gene TRBV28; D not certain. The CDR3 is 15 residues long. V dropped 9 bases and J dropped 1 base, with 17 bases sitting between them. In germline, CDR1 is MDHEN, CDR2 SYDVKM. The CDR3 sequence is CARQEVGKGTDTQYF. The CDR3 DNA reads as TGTGCCAGACAAGAAGTGGGAAAGGGCACAGATACGCAGTATTTT.

This clonotype came up many times. This chain links TRBV7-2 with TRBJ2-1, with a possible D match to TRBD2 (6 bases). V shed 5 bases and J shed 3 bases, with 14 bases lying between them. Germline V gene lookup returns CDR1 SGHTA and CDR2 FQGNSA. This CDR3 is built from 15 residues. The CDR3 loop is CASSPPGDLYNEQFF. The CDR3 coding sequence is TGTGCCAGCAGCCCGCCGGGGGACCTCTACAATGAGCAGTTCTTC. The full variable domain, its missing parts supplied by reference TRBV7-2 and TRBJ2-1, is GAGVSQSPSNKVTEKGKDVELRCDPISGHTALYWYRQSLGQGLEFLIYFQGNSAPDKSGLPSDRFSAERTGGSVSTLTIQRTQQEDSAVYLCASSPPGDLYNEQFFGPGTRLTVL.

This clonotype was recorded only once. This likely reflects a read error, since a far larger clone is one base away. The chain recombines TRBV12-3 or TRBV12-4 with TRBJ2-6; D is perhaps TRBD2 (6 bases). The CDR3 length is 12 residues. CDR3 nucleotide sequence: TGTGCCAGCAGTTTATGGGGACGGGAGAAGTACTTC. Translation gives CASSLWGREKYF.

Worth noting for this clonotype: A junction end diverges from the germline sequence, so it may reflect a read error. The rearrangement joins TRBV28 to TRBJ1-5; no clear D. Looked up from germline, CDR1 is MDHEN and CDR2 is SYDVKM. The CDR3 has 12 amino acids. This chain's CDR3 is CATREVSQPQNF. CDR3 in DNA: TGTGCTACCCGTGAGGTGAGTCAGCCCCAGAATTTT.